The clone carrying this TCR beta chain was recorded at least ten times. Trimming took off 0 bases at V and 6 bases at J, with 8 bases between the two ends. CDR3 size: 13 residues. Germline lookup yields CDR1 SGHTA and CDR2 FQGTGA. These data come from a study of HIV-infected patients and healthy controls. Reverse transcription used 500 to 550 ng RNA and constant-region primers for alpha and beta. Each of the alpha and beta chains got its own library through chain-specific third strand synthesis with indices. MiXCR was run by TCRdb on the 5' RACE reads, yielding one entry per CDR3 protein. The repertoire holds 15,000 to 20,000 distinct CDR3 sequences, with roughly 8.2% as singletons. No cell fractionation was done, so the repertoire covers all unsorted peripheral blood T cells.

Sequenced sample: blood. The source of this sequence is an adult in good health. The V and J genes are TRBV7-3 and TRBJ1-1; no clear D gene. CDR3 in DNA: TGTGCCAGCAGCTTAACTGAATCAGCTGAAGCTTTCTTT. Its protein product is CASSLTESAEAFF. The variable domain in full, with the rest retrieved from reference TRBV7-3 and TRBJ1-1, is GAGVSQTPSNKVTEKGKYVELRCDPISGHTALYWYRQSLGQGPEFLIYFQGTGAADDSGLPNDRFFAVRPEGSVSTLKIQRTERGDSAVYLCASSLTESAEAFFGQGTRLTVV.